This TCR beta chain is drawn from a study of identical twins. Using its own MiXCR run on the 5' RACE reads, TCRdb lists one record per CDR3 protein. The sample consists of 700,000 or so distinct CDR3 sequences, 21% of them appearing once. A word on this clonotype: Its target is not known.

Regarding the study as a whole: A lower insertion count was a feature of abundant cord blood beta clonotypes, with no such feature in memory repertoires.

Germline values: CDR1 MNHNS, CDR2 SASEGT. V shed 6 bases and J 4 bases; nucleotides not matched to a gene: 8. The CDR3 runs to 15 residues. Another study also made use of these data, one on T cells expressing NK-cell markers. This second study says: NKG2C+ dominant clonotype frequencies in more than 5 donors were about 1.0-7.5% of CD8+ T cells.

The clonotype comes from a woman aged 18-29 years in good health. This chain links TRBV6-1 with TRBJ2-2; 7 bases map to TRBD1. Material for sequencing was PBMCs. In nucleotides, the CDR3 is TGTGCCAGCAGGTCAACAGGGGTGGCCACCGGGGAGCTGTTTTTT. Its protein is CASRSTGVATGELFF.